This paragraph reports one T cell receptor (beta chain). Its antigen is as yet unknown. The data are from a study of cytomegalovirus exposure and HLA in healthy donors. For the study at large: One earlier analysis, a look at approximately 190 million T cells, found about 100 million unique TCR beta sequences. Within an early data release were roughly 90 million unique TCRs drawn from HLA-typed donors. Study-level findings and limits: A later examination showed that TCR association rates differed by HLA locus, with DRB1 most and HLA-C fewest. Cytomegalovirus association was assigned to more than 150 TCR beta chains.

The CDR3 loop spans 15 amino acids. Trimming took 1 base from V and 8 from J; bases not matched to a gene: 5. Germline CDR1 MNHNS, CDR2 SASEGT. 13 Jbeta primers and 60 Vbeta primers were used for the PCR. Profiled with immunoSEQ multiplex PCR; TCRdb holds only in-frame clones, not every one. The repertoire includes over 100,000 clones, around 64% of them detected once, and 2.2% sits in the top ten. The receptor was isolated from a woman aged 30 to 39 in good health and CMV-seronegative. Sequenced: PBMCs. The J gene is TRBJ1-6, the V gene TRBV6-1, with TRBD1 matching 7 bases. CDR3 residues: CASSEVTGEDSPLHF. As DNA, the CDR3 is TGTGCCAGCAGTGAAGTAACAGGGGAGGATTCACCCCTCCACTTT.